This is a list of T cell receptor beta chains from one sample in a study of T cell changes during pregnancy in multiple sclerosis. Sequencing was performed with immunoSEQ multiplex PCR; in TCRdb, only in-frame clones are kept and a portion is missing. The sample records approximately 50,000 clones, roughly 91% being singletons. Source: CD4+ T cells from peripheral blood mononuclear cells, taken after pregnancy. Receptors were obtained from a female donor in good health, enrolled as a control in a pregnancy study. Both conserved end residues are part of each CDR3. The D gene is left open where the match is weak. Size is omitted from some rows. Given values are once, few, many or a class for expanded clones.

v_call	j_call	d_call	clone_size	cdr3_aa	cdr3_nt
TRBV2	TRBJ1-4	NA	NA	CASSEEEQGGEKLFF	TGTGCCAGCAGTGAAGAGGAACAGGGCGGGGAAAAACTGTTTTTT
TRBV18	TRBJ2-7	NA	NA	CASSPGEISYEQYF	TGTGCCAGCTCACCAGGAGAAATATCCTACGAGCAGTACTTC
TRBV28	TRBJ1-6	NA	NA	CASSFPVYNSPLHF	TGTGCCAGCAGTTTTCCGGTCTATAATTCACCCCTCCACTTT
TRBV28	TRBJ2-7	TRBD2	NA	CASRAGTSGRRLYEQYF	TGTGCCAGCAGGGCGGGGACTAGCGGGCGTCGGCTTTACGAGCAGTACTTC
TRBV14	TRBJ1-2	TRBD1	NA	CASSQGAGGYGYTF	TGTGCCAGCAGCCAAGGTGCAGGGGGGTATGGCTACACCTTC
TRBV2	TRBJ1-5	NA	NA	CASSVAGGRGNQPQHF	TGTGCCAGCAGTGTAGCGGGAGGACGGGGCAATCAGCCCCAGCATTTT
TRBV7-6	TRBJ2-5	NA	once	CASSLPRNQETQYF	TGTGCCAGCAGCTTACCCCGTAACCAAGAGACCCAGTACTTC
TRBV29-1	TRBJ1-2	TRBD1	NA	CSVGTGNTNYGYTF	TGCAGCGTTGGGACAGGGAATACTAACTATGGCTACACCTTC
TRBV7-9	TRBJ1-1	NA	NA	CASNSLQDLANMNTEAFF	TGTGCCAGCAACTCCCTCCAGGATCTCGCGAACATGAACACTGAAGCTTTCTTT
TRBV2	TRBJ2-2	NA	NA	CASRVGGPGGELFF	TGTGCCAGCAGGGTGGGGGGGCCTGGCGGGGAGCTGTTTTTT
TRBV7-3	TRBJ1-1	TRBD1	NA	CASSPTGAKNTEAFF	TGTGCCAGCAGCCCAACAGGGGCCAAGAACACTGAAGCTTTCTTT
TRBV7-2	TRBJ2-4	TRBD2	NA	CASSTGTSRGIQYF	TGTGCCAGCAGCACCGGGACTAGCAGGGGCATTCAGTACTTC
TRBV11-2	TRBJ2-7	TRBD1	NA	CASSLWSPGQGRNYEQYF	TGTGCCAGCAGCTTGTGGTCCCCGGGACAGGGGAGGAACTACGAGCAGTACTTC
TRBV9	TRBJ2-5	NA	NA	CASSPRQSPQETQYF	TGTGCCAGCAGCCCTAGACAGTCACCCCAAGAGACCCAGTACTTC